These 17 T cell receptor beta chains share one sample of origin, sequenced in a study of shared clonotypes between healthy human individuals. Method: immunoSEQ multiplex PCR; TCRdb's copy keeps in-frame clones and lacks some. The sample carries about 2.3 million clones, approximately 95% recorded once. The sequencing sample was made of naive CD4+ T cells from PBMCs. Subset denoted: CD45RA+ positively selected. All receptors derive from a man aged 18 to 29 in good health. Some clones in this sample may be carry-over from other donors' samples.

As regards this clone: Other DNA sequences in the same sample also yield this CDR3. CDR3 sequence: CASSPGTHQETQYF. The CDR3 DNA sequence: TGCGCCAGCAGCCCCGGGACACATCAAGAGACCCAGTACTTC. V is TRBV5-1 and J is TRBJ2-5; possible D gene TRBD1, 6 bases. The V gene's germline CDR1 is SGHRS and CDR2 YFSETQ. The CDR3 has 14 residues. V was shortened by 4 bases and J by 2 bases, with 12 bases between the two germline ends.

The rearrangement uses TRBV9 and TRBJ1-2; 7 bases align to TRBD1. With 4 bases clipped from V and 5 bases from J, the junction kept 11 bases outside the gene matches. Germline CDR1 reads SGDLS; CDR2 reads YYNGEE. The CDR3 runs to 15 residues. The CDR3 loop is CASSTRGTVEYGYTF. The CDR3 DNA follows: TGTGCCAGCAGCACCCGAGGGACAGTTGAGTATGGCTACACCTTC. Complete variable domain (other parts from reference TRBV9 and TRBJ1-2): DSGVTQTPKHLITATGQRVTLRCSPRSGDLSVYWYQQSLDQGLQFLIQYYNGEERAKGNILERFSAQQFPDLHSELNLSSLELGDSALYFCASSTRGTVEYGYTFGSGTRLTVV.

As to this clone: Other DNA sequences in the sample encode the same CDR3. V gene TRBV5-1 combines with J gene TRBJ2-6; either TRBD1 or TRBD2 may fit D (5 bases each). The ends were cut back, 0 bases at V and 2 bases at J, with 6 bases in the middle. The CDR3 loop spans 15 amino acids. CDR1 is SGHRS and CDR2 is YFSETQ in the germline V gene. CDR3 loop: CASSLAGPGANVLTF. DNA for the CDR3: TGCGCCAGCAGCTTGGCGGGGCCTGGGGCCAACGTCCTGACTTTC.

V usage is TRBV10-2 and J usage is TRBJ2-7, with D perhaps TRBD1 (6 bases). V was trimmed by 6 bases and J by 0 bases, leaving 12 bases between them. From germline, CDR1 is WSHSY and CDR2 SAAADI. CDR3 length: 14 residues. CDR3 DNA: TGCGCCAGCAGGACAGGCCGGTCCTCCTACGAGCAGTACTTC. This gives the protein CASRTGRSSYEQYF.

The chain carries TRBV7-9 and TRBJ2-7; TRBD2 matches 10 bases. The germline V gene has CDR1 SEHNR and CDR2 FQNEAQ (reference sequence). The J segment lost 4 bases and the V segment lost 5 bases, leaving 11 bases of the junction unmatched. The CDR3 is 16 residues long. This CDR3 reads CASSPFAGTSVYEQYF. CDR3 bases: TGTGCCAGCAGCCCTTTTGCGGGGACTAGCGTGTACGAGCAGTACTTC. Using reference TRBV7-9 and TRBJ2-7 for the parts outside the CDR3, the full variable domain is DTGVSQNPRHKITKRGQNVTFRCDPISEHNRLYWYRQTLGQGPEFLTYFQNEAQLEKSRLLSDRFSAERPKGSFSTLEIQRTEQGDSAMYLCASSPFAGTSVYEQYFGPGTRLTVT.

The rearrangement uses TRBV29-1 and TRBJ2-5; D is possibly TRBD2 (6 bases). With the DNA end fitting TRBJ2-7 better, the J assignment may be wrong. CDR3 length: 13 residues. CDR1 and CDR2 from the germline V gene are SQVTM and ANQGSEA. The CDR3 is CSATTVGGGEQYF. The CDR3 DNA follows: TGCAGCGCCACGACAGTTGGGGGAGGCGAGCAGTACTTC.

This chain uses TRBV27 with TRBJ1-5; D unclear. The length of the CDR3 is 16 residues. The V gene lost 5 bases and the J gene lost 1 base, with 15 bases spanning the gap. Germline values: CDR1 MNHEY, CDR2 SMNVEV (reference sequence). The CDR3 is CASSQGPRESNQPQHF. The CDR3 nucleotides are TGTGCCAGCAGTCAAGGGCCAAGGGAGAGCAATCAGCCCCAGCATTTT.

The gene calls are TRBV5-4 and TRBJ2-5, with 8 bases identical to TRBD2. This CDR3 region has 14 residues. V lost 4 bases to trimming and J lost 5 bases; unmatched junction nucleotides: 7. Germline V CDR1 and CDR2: SGHNT, YYREEE (reference sequence). CDR3 DNA sequence: TGTGCCAGCAGCCCGAGCGGGAGTGGCGAGACCCAGTACTTC. Its translation: CASSPSGSGETQYF.

This chain connects TRBV10-1 to TRBJ1-4; 9 positions match TRBD1. Germline values: CDR1 WNHNN, CDR2 SYGVQD (reference sequence). The CDR3 contains 14 residues. V gave up 2 bases and J gave up 10 bases; unmatched junction bases: 5. Here the CDR3 reads CASSEGQGIGKLFF. CDR3 DNA sequence: TGCGCCAGCAGTGAGGGACAGGGGATTGGAAAACTGTTTTTT.

This chain joins TRBV27 and TRBJ2-3, with D unresolved. The CDR3 extends over 18 amino acids. Germline V CDR1 and CDR2: MNHEY, SMNVEV (reference sequence). V gave up 6 bases and J gave up 2 bases, with 24 bases separating them. Here the CDR3 reads CASRSWADMYRLTDTQYF. Here the CDR3 DNA reads TGTGCCAGCAGGAGTTGGGCCGACATGTACCGTCTCACAGATACGCAGTATTTT.

The CDR3 is CASSLFRGYGYTF. In DNA form, the CDR3 reads TGTGCCAGCAGCTTGTTTCGGGGCTATGGCTACACCTTC. The rearrangement uses TRBV5-6 and TRBJ1-2; no definite D call. V lost 1 base to trimming and J lost 4 bases, with 8 bases between them. Germline V gives CDR1 SGHDT, CDR2 YYEEEE. There are 13 residues in the CDR3.

V gene TRBV28 combines with J gene TRBJ2-3; D may match TRBD1 or TRBD2 (6 bases each). Trimming cost V 7 bases and J 2 bases, with 16 bases left between them. In germline, CDR1 is MDHEN, CDR2 SYDVKM. The CDR3 is made up of 15 amino acids. The CDR3 region is CASNRPGANTDTQYF. The DNA for the CDR3 is TGTGCCAGCAACCGACCGGGGGCGAACACAGATACGCAGTATTTT. Combining the CDR3 with reference TRBV28 and TRBJ2-3 gives the whole variable domain DVKVTQSSRYLVKRTGEKVFLECVQDMDHENMFWYRQDPGLGLRLIYFSYDVKMKEKGDIPEGYSVSREKKERFSLILESASTNQTSMYLCASNRPGANTDTQYFGPGTRLTVL.

This sequence joins TRBV4-2 and TRBJ2-7; tentatively, D is TRBD1 (6 bases). The V end was cut by 0 bases, the J end by 1 base, with 10 bases between. The CDR3 is 15 residues long. Germline-derived CDR1 and CDR2 are LGHNA and YNFKEQ. Here the CDR3 reads CASSQDPQGSYEQYF. In DNA form, the CDR3 reads TGTGCCAGCAGCCAAGATCCCCAGGGGTCCTACGAGCAGTACTTC.

V and J are TRBV29-1 and TRBJ2-2; D is unclear. The CDR3 extends over 14 amino acids. CDR1 and CDR2 from the germline V gene are SQVTM and ANQGSEA. V gave up 5 bases and J gave up 0 bases, with 10 bases separating them. The CDR3 spells CSVMTFTNTGELFF. The CDR3 coding sequence is TGCAGCGTTATGACATTCACGAACACCGGGGAGCTGTTTTTT.

The rearrangement uses TRBV10-3 and TRBJ2-4; 13 positions agree with TRBD2. This CDR3 spans 19 amino acids. V trimming: 1 base; J trimming: 1 base; junction bases outside the gene matches: 7. CDR1 ENHRY and CDR2 SYGVKD come from the germline V gene. This chain's CDR3 is CAISELILAGGSAKNIQYF. The CDR3 nucleotides are TGTGCCATCAGTGAGTTAATACTAGCGGGAGGGTCGGCCAAAAACATTCAGTACTTC.

The chain employs TRBV2 and TRBJ2-5; maybe TRBD1 (5 bases). CDR1 and CDR2 (germline): SNHLY, FYNNEI. With 1 base removed from V and 1 base from J, the gap between germline ends came to 16 bases. The CDR3 consists of 17 residues. CDR3 bases: TGTGCCAGCAGTGAAGGAGTACGAGGCAGGGTCCAAGAGACCCAGTACTTC. It is translated as CASSEGVRGRVQETQYF.

This clone has more than one count but fewer than ten. This chain uses TRBV9 with TRBJ1-5; tentative D call: TRBD1 (5 bases). Trimming cost V 5 bases and J 8 bases, with 20 bases left between them. The germline V gene has CDR1 SGDLS and CDR2 YYNGEE. CDR3 size: 15 residues. The CDR3 reads CASSRFSGGLEPQHF. The DNA of the CDR3 is TGTGCCAGCAGTCGTTTCAGCGGGGGTCTGGAGCCCCAGCATTTT.